In its sample, the clone carrying this TCR beta chain was seen a few times. Antigen specificity is unknown. The sample originates from a study of cytomegalovirus exposure and HLA in healthy donors. The donors were in the roughly 130-subject validation cohort, distinct from the 666-subject first cohort. Study-wide results and limits: A list of approximately 160 TCR beta chains associated with cytomegalovirus was given. Reported results showed that the classifier diagnosed cytomegalovirus status with high specificity and sensitivity.

Germline assignment: CDR1 SGHTA and CDR2 FQGNSA. The CDR3 totals 15 residues. V dropped 1 base and J dropped 0 bases, with 9 bases sitting between them. Repertoires were generated with immunoSEQ multiplex PCR, while TCRdb's copy carries only in-frame clones and drops some. This table holds 250,000 to 300,000 clones, just over 85% found once. The chain has TRBV7-2 and TRBJ1-2; no reliable D call. This sequence was found in a woman in her late teens or twenties in good health and CMV-seronegative. The sample comprised PBMCs. The CDR3 nucleotides read TGTGCCAGCAGCTTAGTAATGGGAGCTAACTATGGCTACACCTTC. Amino acids: CASSLVMGANYGYTF.